Presented here are 10 T cell receptor beta chains from one specimen sequenced in a study of beta chain features in type 1 diabetes. Investigators reverse transcribed all isolated RNA, so they sequenced expressed TCRB transcripts. Data came from immunoSEQ multiplex PCR; TCRdb stores just in-frame clones and leaves some out. The sample includes about 340,000 clones, around 8% of them seen just once. The sequenced sample was central memory CD4+ T cells from blood. These receptors originate from a woman younger than 35 in good health.

CDR3: CAISRLLLGGRTDTQYF. In nucleotides, the CDR3 is TGTGCCATCAGCCGTCTCCTTCTTGGGGGTAGAACAGATACGCAGTATTTT. The chain recombines TRBV10-3 with TRBJ2-3; D might be TRBD1 or TRBD2, each matching 5 bases. Germline loops: CDR1 ENHRY, CDR2 SYGVKD. The length of the CDR3 is 17 residues. Between the trimmed V and J ends, which lost 6 bases and 3 bases, there was a span of 22 bases.

The chain carries TRBV28 and TRBJ2-3, with 8 bases aligning to TRBD1. Germline CDR1 and CDR2: MDHEN and SYDVKM. J lost 2 bases, V lost 6 bases, and 4 bases had no gene match. The CDR3 is 14 residues long. CDR3 amino acids: CASSRTGLTDTQYF. The DNA of the CDR3 is TGTGCCAGCAGCCGGACAGGGCTCACAGATACGCAGTATTTT.

This clone was counted between two and nine times. This chain connects TRBV2 to TRBJ1-2; 7 bases align to TRBD1. The germline V gene encodes CDR1 SNHLY and CDR2 FYNNEI. With V trimmed by 5 bases and J by 4 bases, 7 bases remained unmatched. This CDR3 has 14 amino acids. CDR3 protein: CASSRQGRVYGYTF. The DNA for the CDR3 is TGTGCCAGCAGTCGACAGGGTAGAGTCTATGGCTACACCTTC. Full variable domain (outside the CDR3, taken from reference TRBV2 and TRBJ1-2): EPEVTQTPSHQVTQMGQEVILRCVPISNHLYFYWYRQILGQKVEFLVSFYNNEISEKSEIFDDQFSVERPDGSNFTLKIRSTKLEDSAMYFCASSRQGRVYGYTFGSGTRLTVV.

The J gene is TRBJ1-1, the V gene TRBV12-5; no clear D. The V end was cut by 6 bases, the J end by 8 bases, with 13 bases between. CDR1 and CDR2 (germline): LGHNT, FRNRAP. The CDR3 contains 12 residues. In DNA, the CDR3 is TGTGCTAGTGGCCTAAGCTCGGGGGAAGCTTTCTTT. It yields the protein CASGLSSGEAFF.

This clone was seen a handful of times. The chain joins TRBV7-8 to TRBJ1-1; no clear D gene. The germline gives CDR1 SGHVS, CDR2 FQNEAQ. This CDR3 comprises 12 residues. V was trimmed by 1 base and J by 11 bases, leaving 11 bases between them. CDR3 DNA sequence: TGTGCCAGCAGCTTAGAAGGCATTAAGGCTTTCTTT. This encodes CASSLEGIKAFF.

The chain carries TRBV6-6 and TRBJ2-6; 8 bases agree with TRBD1. Germline lookup yields CDR1 MNHNY and CDR2 SVGAGI (reference sequence). V shed 5 bases and J 0 bases; nucleotides not matched to a gene: 0. This CDR3 spans 15 amino acids. In DNA form, the CDR3 reads TGTGCCAGCAGTACAGGGGGCTCTGGGGCCAACGTCCTGACTTTC. As protein: CASSTGGSGANVLTF.

The chain joins TRBV27 to TRBJ1-5, with D possibly being TRBD1 (6 bases). The CDR3 consists of 16 residues. Germline CDR1 MNHEY, CDR2 SMNVEV (reference sequence). V lost 2 bases to trimming and J lost 1 base, with 12 bases between them. Here the CDR3 reads CASSLGGRGSNQPQHF. The DNA of the CDR3 is TGTGCCAGCAGTTTAGGGGGCAGGGGAAGCAATCAGCCCCAGCATTTT.

This clone occurred a few times. CDR3 in DNA: TGTGCCAGCAGCTTATTCGGGAGTGCCACCGGGGAGCTGTTTTTT. It encodes CASSLFGSATGELFF. The chain recombines TRBV5-6 with TRBJ2-2, with a possible D match to TRBD2 (6 bases). CDR3 size: 15 residues. Trimming removed 2 bases from V and 4 bases from J, with 12 bases in between. CDR1 and CDR2 (germline): SGHDT, YYEEEE.

This clone was seen a few times. V gene TRBV28 combines with J gene TRBJ1-3; D unresolved. V dropped 7 bases and J dropped 0 bases, with 10 bases sitting between them. The CDR3 length is 14 residues. Looked up from germline, CDR1 is MDHEN and CDR2 is SYDVKM. The CDR3 protein is CASISDYSGNTIYF. The CDR3 bases are TGTGCCAGCATCAGTGATTACTCTGGAAACACCATATATTTT.

V usage is TRBV7-9 and J usage is TRBJ1-5, with D perhaps TRBD1 (5 bases). This CDR3 is 13 amino acids long. V dropped 6 bases and J dropped 7 bases, with 13 bases sitting between them. Germline V gene lookup returns CDR1 SEHNR and CDR2 FQNEAQ (reference sequence). CDR3 bases: TGTGCCAGCAGTATCGAGGGGAACCAGCCCCAGCATTTT. Its translation: CASSIEGNQPQHF.